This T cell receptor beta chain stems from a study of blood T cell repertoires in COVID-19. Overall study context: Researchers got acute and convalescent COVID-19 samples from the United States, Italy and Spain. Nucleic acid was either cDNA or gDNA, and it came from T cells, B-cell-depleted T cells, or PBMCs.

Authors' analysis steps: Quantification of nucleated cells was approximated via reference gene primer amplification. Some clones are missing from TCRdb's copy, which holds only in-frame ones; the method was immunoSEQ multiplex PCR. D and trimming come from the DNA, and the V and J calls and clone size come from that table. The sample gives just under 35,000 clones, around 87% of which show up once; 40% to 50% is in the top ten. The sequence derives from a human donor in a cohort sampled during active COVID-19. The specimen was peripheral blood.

The CDR3 DNA follows: TGCGCCAGCAGCTTGTATGGGACAGACTATGGCTACACCTTC. Translating it yields CASSLYGTDYGYTF. The V gene is TRBV5-1, the J gene TRBJ1-2; 7 nucleotides agree with TRBD1. Trimming cost V 1 base and J 3 bases; bases outside gene matches: 3. The CDR3 has 14 residues. From germline, CDR1 is SGHRS and CDR2 YFSETQ.